A selection of T cell receptor beta chains follows, all from one sample in a study of cytomegalovirus exposure and HLA in healthy donors. Clones were sequenced by immunoSEQ multiplex PCR, and TCRdb holds only the in-frame ones, with some missing. The data show roughly 70,000 clones, 96% seen once. What was sequenced was PBMCs. Every receptor here comes from a woman aged 18-29 years in good health and CMV-seropositive. CDR3s leave out the opening cysteine and the closing phenylalanine or tryptophan. The size field is filled for only some rows; it gives once, few, many or a size class.

J: TRBJ2-5
size: -
V: TRBV6-1
CDR3: ASSEMFGVSEKETQY

J: TRBJ2-3
size: -
V: TRBV11-2
CDR3: ASSLLPGGTDTQY

J: TRBJ2-1
size: -
V: TRBV27
CDR3: ASRRYANEQF

J: TRBJ2-7
size: -
V: TRBV11-1
CDR3: ASSLNISGASYEQY

J: TRBJ2-2
size: -
V: TRBV7-3
CDR3: ASSSTTNTGELF

J: TRBJ2-7
size: -
V: TRBV6-6
CDR3: ASSYSITGLAYEQY

J: TRBJ2-4
size: -
V: TRBV25-1
CDR3: ASRPTGGFKNIQY

J: TRBJ2-7
size: -
V: TRBV30
CDR3: AWSDLAPNEQY

J: TRBJ2-1
size: -
V: TRBV4-1
CDR3: ASSTPGQLYNEQF

J: TRBJ1-4
size: -
V: TRBV6-1
CDR3: ASSALGVPTFEKLF

J: TRBJ2-5
size: once
V: TRBV5-6
CDR3: ASSDTQETQY

J: TRBJ1-1
size: -
V: TRBV6-4
CDR3: ASTQGPTEAF

J: TRBJ1-2
size: -
V: TRBV5-1
CDR3: ASTDRVQYGYT

J: TRBJ2-5
size: -
V: TRBV7-3
CDR3: ASSPGLAGDGTQY

J: TRBJ2-7
size: -
V: TRBV7-9
CDR3: ASSLAQQGVYEQY

J: TRBJ2-7
size: -
V: TRBV16
CDR3: ASSQRSSGRSYEQY

J: TRBJ1-1
size: -
V: TRBV29-1
CDR3: SVNGVRSEAF

J: TRBJ2-7
size: -
V: TRBV6-6
CDR3: ASSDTGAQSYEQY

J: TRBJ2-6
size: -
V: TRBV7-8
CDR3: ASSLARGSGANVLT

J: TRBJ2-5
size: -
V: TRBV11-3
CDR3: ASSLGRLAPQETQY

J: TRBJ1-1
size: once
V: TRBV28
CDR3: ASSLHRMNTEAF

J: TRBJ2-7
size: -
V: TRBV5-8
CDR3: ASSFDRESEQY

J: TRBJ2-1
size: -
V: TRBV28
CDR3: ASSSSLNSYNEQF

J: TRBJ2-7
size: once
V: TRBV27
CDR3: ASSSYRDRLVTGNEQY

J: TRBJ2-5
size: -
V: TRBV7-2
CDR3: ASSLTGAYQETQY

J: TRBJ2-7
size: -
V: TRBV4-1
CDR3: ASSQESAGYYEQY

J: TRBJ1-4
size: few
V: TRBV7-6
CDR3: ASSPWDTSSTNEKLF

J: TRBJ1-5
size: -
V: TRBV11-1
CDR3: ASSLPGEQPQH

J: TRBJ1-1
size: -
V: TRBV11-3
CDR3: ASSSGTENTEAF

J: TRBJ1-2
size: -
V: TRBV30
CDR3: ASGVVYGYT

J: TRBJ2-7
size: once
V: TRBV29-1
CDR3: SAGTSGSYEQY

J: TRBJ1-2
size: -
V: TRBV20-1
CDR3: SGSDYGYT

J: TRBJ2-7
size: -
V: TRBV27
CDR3: ASSFLDSSYEQY

J: TRBJ2-5
size: -
V: TRBV9
CDR3: ASSVSAGFNQETQY

J: TRBJ1-5
size: -
V: TRBV28
CDR3: ASSLRTGRSNQPQH

J: TRBJ2-1
size: -
V: TRBV7-9
CDR3: ASSSIAVVNEQF

J: TRBJ2-5
size: -
V: TRBV5-1
CDR3: ASGGTQETQY

J: TRBJ1-2
size: -
V: TRBV14
CDR3: ASSQVGGGAYGYT

J: TRBJ1-3
size: -
V: TRBV19
CDR3: ASSAGQDDFGNTIY

J: -
size: -
V: TRBV4-1
CDR3: ASSAGTSGSTSYEQY

J: TRBJ2-5
size: -
V: TRBV28
CDR3: ASRVPSRETQY

J: TRBJ2-7
size: -
V: TRBV27
CDR3: ASSLKVGGEQY

J: TRBJ1-1
size: -
V: TRBV4-3
CDR3: ASSQGTQGATEAF

J: TRBJ2-1
size: -
V: TRBV18
CDR3: ASSPTGVYNEQF

J: TRBJ2-3
size: -
V: TRBV9
CDR3: ASSEEGASTDTQY

J: TRBJ2-7
size: -
V: TRBV5-6
CDR3: ASSLGGYEQY

J: TRBJ2-3
size: -
V: TRBV19
CDR3: ASRTSGASTDTQY

J: TRBJ1-1
size: -
V: TRBV29-1
CDR3: SVRAGDYVEAF

J: TRBJ1-4
size: -
V: TRBV19
CDR3: ASSPFMTGEKLF